This TCR beta chain was captured by sequencing in a study of T-cell memory formation after mild COVID-19. General study results and limits: Contracting CD4+ clones lay largely in CM and EM, with CD8+ ones residing in EMRA.

The CDR3 runs 14 residues. V dropped 0 bases and J dropped 12; count of bases not matched to a gene: 8. The germline CDR1 and CDR2 sequences are SGHAT and FQNNGV. This clonotype was counted many times. Its cognate antigen is unknown. The authors produced TCR alpha and TCR beta cDNA libraries with sample barcodes and UMIs by 5'RACE using constant-segment primers. MiXCR was run by TCRdb on the 5' RACE reads, yielding one entry per CDR3 protein. In the table there are 180,000 or so distinct CDR3 sequences, roughly 11% of which are singletons. Sequenced sample: PBMCs or a T cell subset sorted from them (not recorded which). The TCR comes from a man younger than 35 who had mild COVID-19 (a few samples of this study predate the infection). Cell type and time point are not known. The V call is TRBV11-2, the J call TRBJ2-4, with 7 positions matching TRBD1. The CDR3 coding sequence is TGTGCCAGCAGCTTAGACGGGACAGCGACCCCTCAGTACTTC. Amino acids: CASSLDGTATPQYF.